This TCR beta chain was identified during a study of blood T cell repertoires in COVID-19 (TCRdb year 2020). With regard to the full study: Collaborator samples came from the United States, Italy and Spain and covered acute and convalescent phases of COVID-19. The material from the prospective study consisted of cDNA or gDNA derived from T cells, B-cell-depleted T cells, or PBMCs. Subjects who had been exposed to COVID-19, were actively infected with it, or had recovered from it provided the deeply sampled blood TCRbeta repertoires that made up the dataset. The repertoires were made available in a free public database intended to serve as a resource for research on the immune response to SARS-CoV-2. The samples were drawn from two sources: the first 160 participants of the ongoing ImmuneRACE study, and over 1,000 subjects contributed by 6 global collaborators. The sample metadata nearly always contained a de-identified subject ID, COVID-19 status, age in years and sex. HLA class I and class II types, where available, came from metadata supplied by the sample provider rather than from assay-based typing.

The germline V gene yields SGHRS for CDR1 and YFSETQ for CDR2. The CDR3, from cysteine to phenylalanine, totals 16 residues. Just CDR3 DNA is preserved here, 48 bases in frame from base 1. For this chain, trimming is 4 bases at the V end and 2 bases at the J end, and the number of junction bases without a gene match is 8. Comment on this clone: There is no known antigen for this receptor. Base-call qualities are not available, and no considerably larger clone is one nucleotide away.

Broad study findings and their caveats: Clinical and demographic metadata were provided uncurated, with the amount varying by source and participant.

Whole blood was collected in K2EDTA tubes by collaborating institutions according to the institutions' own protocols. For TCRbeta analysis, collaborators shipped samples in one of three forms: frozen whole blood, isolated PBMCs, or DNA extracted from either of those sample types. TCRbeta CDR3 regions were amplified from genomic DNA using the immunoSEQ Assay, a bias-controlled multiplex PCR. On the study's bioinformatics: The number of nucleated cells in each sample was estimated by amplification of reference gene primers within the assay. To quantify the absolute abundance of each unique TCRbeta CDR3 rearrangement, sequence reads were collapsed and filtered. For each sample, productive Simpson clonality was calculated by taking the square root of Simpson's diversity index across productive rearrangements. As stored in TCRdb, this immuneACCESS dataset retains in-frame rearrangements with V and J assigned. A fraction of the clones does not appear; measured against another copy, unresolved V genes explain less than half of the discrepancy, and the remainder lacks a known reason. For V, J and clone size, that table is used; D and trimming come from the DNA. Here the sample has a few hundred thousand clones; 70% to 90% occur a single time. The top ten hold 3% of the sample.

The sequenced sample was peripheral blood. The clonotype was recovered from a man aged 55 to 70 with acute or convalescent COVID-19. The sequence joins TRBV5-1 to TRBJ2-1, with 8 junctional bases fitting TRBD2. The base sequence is TGCGCCAGCAGCCCGGAACTAGCGGCCGCCTACAATGAGCAGTTCTTC. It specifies CASSPELAAAYNEQFF.